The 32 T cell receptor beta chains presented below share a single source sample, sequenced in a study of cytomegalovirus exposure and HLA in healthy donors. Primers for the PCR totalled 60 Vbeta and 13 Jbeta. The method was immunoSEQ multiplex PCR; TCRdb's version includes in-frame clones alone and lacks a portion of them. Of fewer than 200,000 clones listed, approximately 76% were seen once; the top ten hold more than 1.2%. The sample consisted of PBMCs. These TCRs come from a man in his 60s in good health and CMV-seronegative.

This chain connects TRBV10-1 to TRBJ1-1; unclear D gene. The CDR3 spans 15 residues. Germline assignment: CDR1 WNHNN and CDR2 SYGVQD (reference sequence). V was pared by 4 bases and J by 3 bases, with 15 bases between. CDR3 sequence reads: CASSVHPSADTEAFF. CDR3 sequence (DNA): TGCGCCAGCAGTGTCCACCCCTCAGCGGACACTGAAGCTTTCTTT.

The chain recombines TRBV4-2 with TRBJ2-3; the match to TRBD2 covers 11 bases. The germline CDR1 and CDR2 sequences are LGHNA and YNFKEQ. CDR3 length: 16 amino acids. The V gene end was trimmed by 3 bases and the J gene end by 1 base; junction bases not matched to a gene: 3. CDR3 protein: CASSQLTSGGTDTQYF. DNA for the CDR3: TGTGCCAGCAGCCAGTTGACTAGCGGGGGCACAGATACGCAGTATTTT.

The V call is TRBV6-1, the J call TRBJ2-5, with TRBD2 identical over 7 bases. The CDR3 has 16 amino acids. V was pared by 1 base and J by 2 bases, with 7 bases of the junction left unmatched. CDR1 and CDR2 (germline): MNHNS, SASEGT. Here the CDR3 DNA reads TGTGCCAGCAGTGAAGTTGTGACTAGCCTACAAGAGACCCAGTACTTC. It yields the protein CASSEVVTSLQETQYF.

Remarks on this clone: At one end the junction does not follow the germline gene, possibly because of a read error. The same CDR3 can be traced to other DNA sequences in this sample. CDR3 region: CASSVAGTGGAGEQETQYF. The CDR3 bases are TGTGCCAGCAGTGTAGCCGGGACAGGGGGCGCGGGGGAGCAAGAGACCCAGTACTTC. V is TRBV9 and J is TRBJ2-5; TRBD1 matches at 12 bases. CDR3 size: 19 residues. Germline V gene lookup returns CDR1 SGDLS and CDR2 YYNGEE.

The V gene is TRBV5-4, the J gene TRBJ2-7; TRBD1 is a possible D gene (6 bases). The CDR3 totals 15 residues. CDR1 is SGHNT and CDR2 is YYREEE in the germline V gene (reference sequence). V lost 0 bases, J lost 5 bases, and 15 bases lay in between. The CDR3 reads CASSLVGIAGDEQYF. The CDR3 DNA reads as TGTGCCAGCAGCTTGGTGGGGATAGCAGGGGACGAGCAGTACTTC. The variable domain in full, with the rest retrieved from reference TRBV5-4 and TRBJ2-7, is ETGVTQSPTHLIKTRGQQVTLRCSSQSGHNTVSWYQQALGQGPQFIFQYYREEENGRGNFPPRFSGLQFPNYSSELNVNALELDDSALYLCASSLVGIAGDEQYFGPGTRLTVT.

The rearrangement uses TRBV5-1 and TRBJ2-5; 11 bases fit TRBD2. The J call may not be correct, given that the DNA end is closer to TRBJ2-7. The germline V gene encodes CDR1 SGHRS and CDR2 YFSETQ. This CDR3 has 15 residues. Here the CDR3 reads CASSAIAGGSYEQYF. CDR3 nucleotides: TGCGCCAGCAGCGCAATAGCGGGAGGGTCCTACGAGCAGTACTTC.

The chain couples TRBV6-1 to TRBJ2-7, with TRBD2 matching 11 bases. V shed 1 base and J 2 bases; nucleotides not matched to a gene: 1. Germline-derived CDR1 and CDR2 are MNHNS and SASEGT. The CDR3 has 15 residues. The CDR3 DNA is TGTGCCAGCAGTGAAGATAGCGGGGGGGCCTACGAGCAGTACTTC. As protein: CASSEDSGGAYEQYF.

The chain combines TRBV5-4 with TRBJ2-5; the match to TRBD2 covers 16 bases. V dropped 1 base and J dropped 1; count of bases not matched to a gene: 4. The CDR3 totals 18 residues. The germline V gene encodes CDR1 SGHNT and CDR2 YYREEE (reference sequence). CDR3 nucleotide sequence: TGTGCCAGCAGCTTGCCGGGACTAGCGGGAGGGGGCCAAGAGACCCAGTACTTC. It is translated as CASSLPGLAGGGQETQYF.

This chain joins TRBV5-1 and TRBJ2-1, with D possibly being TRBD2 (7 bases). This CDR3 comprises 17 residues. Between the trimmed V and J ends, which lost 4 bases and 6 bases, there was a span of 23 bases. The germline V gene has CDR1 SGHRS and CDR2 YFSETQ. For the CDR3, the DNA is TGCGCCAGCAGCCCTAGGGGGGGAGGCGCCTCGCTCAATGAGCAGTTCTTC. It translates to CASSPRGGGASLNEQFF. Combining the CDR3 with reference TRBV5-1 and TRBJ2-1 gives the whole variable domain KAGVTQTPRYLIKTRGQQVTLSCSPISGHRSVSWYQQTPGQGLQFLFEYFSETQRNKGNFPGRFSGRQFSNSRSEMNVSTLELGDSALYLCASSPRGGGASLNEQFFGPGTRLTVL.

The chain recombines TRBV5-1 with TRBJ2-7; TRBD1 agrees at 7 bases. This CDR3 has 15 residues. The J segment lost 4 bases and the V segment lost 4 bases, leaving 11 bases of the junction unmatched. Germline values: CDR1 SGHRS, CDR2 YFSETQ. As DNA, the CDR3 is TGCGCCAGCAGCCCCTTGGGGCAGGGGGAGTACGAGCAGTACTTC. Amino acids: CASSPLGQGEYEQYF.

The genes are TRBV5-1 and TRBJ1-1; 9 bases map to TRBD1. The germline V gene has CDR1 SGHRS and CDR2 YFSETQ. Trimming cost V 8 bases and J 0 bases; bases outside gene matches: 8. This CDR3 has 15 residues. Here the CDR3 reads CASGPGTGLNTEAFF. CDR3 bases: TGCGCCAGTGGTCCCGGGACAGGGCTGAACACTGAAGCTTTCTTT.

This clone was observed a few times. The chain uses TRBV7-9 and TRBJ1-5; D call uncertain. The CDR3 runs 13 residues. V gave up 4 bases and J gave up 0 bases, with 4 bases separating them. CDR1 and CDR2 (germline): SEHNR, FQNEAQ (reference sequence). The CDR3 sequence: CASSSNSNQPQHF. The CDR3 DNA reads TGTGCCAGCAGCTCAAATAGCAATCAGCCCCAGCATTTT.

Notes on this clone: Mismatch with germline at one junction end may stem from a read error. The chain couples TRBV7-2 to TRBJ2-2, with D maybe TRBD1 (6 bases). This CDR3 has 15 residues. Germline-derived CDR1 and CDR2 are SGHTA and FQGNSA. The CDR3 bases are TGTGCCAGCAGCTTAATAGGGGGAGAAACCGAGGAGCTGTTTTTT. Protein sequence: CASSLIGGETEELFF.

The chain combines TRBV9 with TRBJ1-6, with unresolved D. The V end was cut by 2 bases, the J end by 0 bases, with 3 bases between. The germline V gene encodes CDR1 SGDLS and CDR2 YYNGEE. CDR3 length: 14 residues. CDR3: CASSVSSYNSPLHF. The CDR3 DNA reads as TGTGCCAGCAGCGTTAGCTCCTATAATTCACCCCTCCACTTT. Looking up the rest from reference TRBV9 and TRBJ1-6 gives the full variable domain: DSGVTQTPKHLITATGQRVTLRCSPRSGDLSVYWYQQSLDQGLQFLIQYYNGEERAKGNILERFSAQQFPDLHSELNLSSLELGDSALYFCASSVSSYNSPLHFGNGTRLTVT.

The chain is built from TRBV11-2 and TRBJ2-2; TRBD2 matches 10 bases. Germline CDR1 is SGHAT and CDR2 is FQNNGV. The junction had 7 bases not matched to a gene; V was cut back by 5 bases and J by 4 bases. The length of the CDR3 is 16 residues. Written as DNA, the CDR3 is TGTGCCAGCAGCCGACTAACTAGCGGGGCCACCGGGGAGCTGTTTTTT. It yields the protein CASSRLTSGATGELFF.

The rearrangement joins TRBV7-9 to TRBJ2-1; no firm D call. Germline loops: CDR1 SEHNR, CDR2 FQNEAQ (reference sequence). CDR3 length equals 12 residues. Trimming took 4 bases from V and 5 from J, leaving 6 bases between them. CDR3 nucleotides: TGTGCCAGCAGCTCACTAAACAATGAGCAGTTCTTC. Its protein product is CASSSLNNEQFF.

CDR3 in DNA: TGTGCCAGTAGTGCTACTCGACAGCCACAAGAGACCCAGTACTTC. Protein sequence: CASSATRQPQETQYF. The chain is built from TRBV19 and TRBJ2-5, with a possible D match to TRBD1 (5 bases). Trimming took off 5 bases at V and 2 bases at J, with 15 bases between the two ends. The germline CDR1 and CDR2 sequences are LNHDA and SQIVND (reference sequence). The CDR3 extends over 15 amino acids.

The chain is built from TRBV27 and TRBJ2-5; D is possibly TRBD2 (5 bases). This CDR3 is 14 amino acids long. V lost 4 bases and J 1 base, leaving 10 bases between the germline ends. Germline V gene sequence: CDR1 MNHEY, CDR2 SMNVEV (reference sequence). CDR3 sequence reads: CASSSSAVQETQYF. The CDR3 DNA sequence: TGTGCCAGCAGTTCCTCAGCGGTCCAAGAGACCCAGTACTTC.

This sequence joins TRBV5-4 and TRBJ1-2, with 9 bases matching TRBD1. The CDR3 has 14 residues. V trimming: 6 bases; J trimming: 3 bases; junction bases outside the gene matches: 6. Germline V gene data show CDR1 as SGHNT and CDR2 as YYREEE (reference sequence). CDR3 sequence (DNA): TGTGCCAGCACCGCCGGGACAGGGTACTATGGCTACACCTTC. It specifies CASTAGTGYYGYTF.

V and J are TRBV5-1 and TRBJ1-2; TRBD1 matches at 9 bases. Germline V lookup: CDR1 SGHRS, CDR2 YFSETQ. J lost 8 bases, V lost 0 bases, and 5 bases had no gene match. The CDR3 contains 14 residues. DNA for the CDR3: TGCGCCAGCAGCTTGGTGGGACAGGGATGGGGCTACACCTTC. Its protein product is CASSLVGQGWGYTF.

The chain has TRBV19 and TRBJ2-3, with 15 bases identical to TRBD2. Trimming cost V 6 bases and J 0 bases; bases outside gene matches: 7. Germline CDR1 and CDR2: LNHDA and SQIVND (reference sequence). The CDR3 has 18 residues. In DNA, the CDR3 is TGTGCCAGTAGCCCGGGACTAGCGGGGGGATTAAGCACAGATACGCAGTATTTT. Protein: CASSPGLAGGLSTDTQYF.

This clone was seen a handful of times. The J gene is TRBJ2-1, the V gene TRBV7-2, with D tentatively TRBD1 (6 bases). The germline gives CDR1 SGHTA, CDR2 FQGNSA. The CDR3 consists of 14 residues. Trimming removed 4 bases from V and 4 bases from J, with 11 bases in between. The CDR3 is CASSSQGRYNEQFF. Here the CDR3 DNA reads TGTGCCAGCAGCTCGCAGGGGCGGTACAATGAGCAGTTCTTC.

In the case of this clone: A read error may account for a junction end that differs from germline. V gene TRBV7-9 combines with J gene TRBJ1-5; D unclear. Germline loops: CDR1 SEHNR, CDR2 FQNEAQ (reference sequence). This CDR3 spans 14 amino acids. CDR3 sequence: CSSSSHRERQPQHF. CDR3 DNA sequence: TGTTCCAGCAGTTCCCACCGTGAGCGTCAGCCCCAGCATTTT.

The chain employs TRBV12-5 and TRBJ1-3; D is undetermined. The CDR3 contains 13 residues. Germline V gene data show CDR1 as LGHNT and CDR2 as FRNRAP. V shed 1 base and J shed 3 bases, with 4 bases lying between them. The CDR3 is CASGLGLGNTIYF. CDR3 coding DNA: TGTGCTAGTGGTTTGGGACTTGGAAACACCATATATTTT.

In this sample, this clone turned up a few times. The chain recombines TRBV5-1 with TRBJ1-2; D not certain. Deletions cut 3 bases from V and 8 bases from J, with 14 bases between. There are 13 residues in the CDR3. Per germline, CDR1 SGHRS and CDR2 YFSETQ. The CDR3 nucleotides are TGCGCCAGCAGCTATAACCCCAGAAACGGCTACACCTTC. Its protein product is CASSYNPRNGYTF.

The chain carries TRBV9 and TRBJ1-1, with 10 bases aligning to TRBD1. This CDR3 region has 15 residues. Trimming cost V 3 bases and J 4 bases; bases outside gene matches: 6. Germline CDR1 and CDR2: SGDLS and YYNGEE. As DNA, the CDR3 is TGTGCCAGCAGCGAACTATGGACAGGGGGCACTGAAGCTTTCTTT. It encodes CASSELWTGGTEAFF. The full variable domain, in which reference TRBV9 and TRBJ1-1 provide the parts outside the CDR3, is DSGVTQTPKHLITATGQRVTLRCSPRSGDLSVYWYQQSLDQGLQFLIQYYNGEERAKGNILERFSAQQFPDLHSELNLSSLELGDSALYFCASSELWTGGTEAFFGQGTRLTVV.

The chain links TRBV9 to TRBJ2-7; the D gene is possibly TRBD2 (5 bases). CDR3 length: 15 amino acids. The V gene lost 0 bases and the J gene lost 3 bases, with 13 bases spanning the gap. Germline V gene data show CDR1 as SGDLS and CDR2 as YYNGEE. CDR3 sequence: CASSVGAEHGYEQYF. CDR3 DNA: TGTGCCAGCAGCGTAGGAGCGGAGCACGGCTACGAGCAGTACTTC.

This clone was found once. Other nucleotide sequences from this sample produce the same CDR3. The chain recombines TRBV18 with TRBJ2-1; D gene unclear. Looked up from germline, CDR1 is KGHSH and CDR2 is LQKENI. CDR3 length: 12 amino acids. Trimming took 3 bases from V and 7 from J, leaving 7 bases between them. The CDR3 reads CASSPEANEQFF. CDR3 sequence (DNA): TGTGCCAGCTCACCCGAGGCGAATGAGCAGTTCTTC.

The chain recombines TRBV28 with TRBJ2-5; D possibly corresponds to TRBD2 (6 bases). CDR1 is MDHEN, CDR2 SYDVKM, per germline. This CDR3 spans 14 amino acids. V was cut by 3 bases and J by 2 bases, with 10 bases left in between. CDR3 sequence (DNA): TGTGCCAGCAGTTTTAGTGGGACTCAAGAGACCCAGTACTTC. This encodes CASSFSGTQETQYF.

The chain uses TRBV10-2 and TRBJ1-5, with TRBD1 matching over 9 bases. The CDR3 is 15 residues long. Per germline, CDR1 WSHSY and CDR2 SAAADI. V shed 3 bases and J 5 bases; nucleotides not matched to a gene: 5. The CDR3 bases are TGCGCCAGCAGTGACTCGACAGGGGGGGATCAGCCCCAGCATTTT. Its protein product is CASSDSTGGDQPQHF.

The CDR3 reads CASSLSGRANFEQYF. The DNA of the CDR3 is TGTGCCAGCAGCTTGTCGGGCAGGGCCAATTTTGAGCAGTACTTC. The gene calls are TRBV11-2 and TRBJ2-7; tentatively, D is TRBD1 (5 bases). With 3 bases removed from V and 7 bases from J, the gap between germline ends came to 19 bases. The CDR3 is 15 residues long. The V gene's germline CDR1 is SGHAT and CDR2 FQNNGV.

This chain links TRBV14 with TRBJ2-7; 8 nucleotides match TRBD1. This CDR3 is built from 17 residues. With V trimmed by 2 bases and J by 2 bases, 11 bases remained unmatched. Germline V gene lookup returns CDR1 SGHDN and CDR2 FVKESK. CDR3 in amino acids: CASSQLGNRGFPYEQYF. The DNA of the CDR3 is TGTGCCAGCAGCCAATTGGGGAACAGGGGGTTCCCCTACGAGCAGTACTTC.